This T cell receptor beta chain was identified in a study of blood T cell repertoires in COVID-19. About the study: The study drew acute and convalescent COVID-19 samples from the United States, Italy and Spain. Sample material is recorded as cDNA or gDNA derived from T cells, B-cell-depleted T cells, or PBMCs.

Source study methods: For nucleated cells, counts were estimated from reference gene primer amplification. Produced via immunoSEQ multiplex PCR; TCRdb's table is partial and in-frame only. That table gives V, J and clone size, and the DNA gave D and trimming. Counted here are some 130,000 clones, 75% to 90% occurring once; the ten biggest clones make up approximately 45%. This CDR3 spans 16 amino acids. The germline V gene has CDR1 SGHTA and CDR2 FQGNSA. The V and J ends lost 5 bases and 2 bases respectively, with 18 bases between them. V usage is TRBV7-2 and J usage is TRBJ1-2; no clear D gene. Sequencing was carried out using peripheral blood. This sequence originates from a human donor in a cohort sampled during active COVID-19. CDR3 sequence (DNA): TGTGCCAGCAGCCCACAGTCCGGATCCTTCAACTATGGCTACACCTTC. Its translation: CASSPQSGSFNYGYTF.